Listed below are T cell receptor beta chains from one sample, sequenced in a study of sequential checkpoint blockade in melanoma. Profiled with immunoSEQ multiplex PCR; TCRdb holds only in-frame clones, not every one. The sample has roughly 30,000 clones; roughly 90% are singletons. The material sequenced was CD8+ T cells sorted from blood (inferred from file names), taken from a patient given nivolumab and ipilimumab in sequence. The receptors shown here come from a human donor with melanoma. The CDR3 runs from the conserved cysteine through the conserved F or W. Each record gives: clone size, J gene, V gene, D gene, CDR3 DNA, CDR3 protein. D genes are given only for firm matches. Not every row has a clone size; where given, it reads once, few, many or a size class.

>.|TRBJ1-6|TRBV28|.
TGTGCCAGCAGATTTCGGGGGGTGGTATATTCACCCCTCCACTTT
CASRFRGVVYSPLHF
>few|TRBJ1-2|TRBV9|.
TGTGCCAGCAGCTTACAGGGTTCTAACTATGGCTACACCTTC
CASSLQGSNYGYTF
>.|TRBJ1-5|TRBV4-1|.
TGCGCCAGCAGCCAAGCAGGGCAGGCCAATCAGCCCCAGCATTTT
CASSQAGQANQPQHF
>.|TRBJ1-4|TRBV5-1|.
TGCGCCAGCAGCTTGGGGGCCAGGGGCTTTAATGAAAAACTGTTTTTT
CASSLGARGFNEKLFF
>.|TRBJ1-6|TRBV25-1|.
TGTGCCAGCAGTCTGGGCCTCTCCTATAATTCACCCCTCCACTTT
CASSLGLSYNSPLHF
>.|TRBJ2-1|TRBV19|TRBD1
TGTGCCAGTAGTATAGGTAGGGGACAGGCGATCAATGAGCAGTTCTTC
CASSIGRGQAINEQFF
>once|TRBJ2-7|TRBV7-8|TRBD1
TGTGCCAGCAGCTTAGGGTGGGACAGGGGTACCTACGAGCAGTACTTC
CASSLGWDRGTYEQYF
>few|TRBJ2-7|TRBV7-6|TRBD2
TGTGCCAGCAGCCGGGAAGCTAGCGGGGGCCGCGAGCAGTACTTC
CASSREASGGREQYF
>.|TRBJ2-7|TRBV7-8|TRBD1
TGTGCCAGCAGCCGGACAGGATCCTACGAGCAGTACTTC
CASSRTGSYEQYF
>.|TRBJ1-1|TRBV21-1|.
TGTGCCGGCAGGGGGCCCTTCTTT
CAGRGPFF
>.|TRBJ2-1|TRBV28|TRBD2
TGTGCCAGCAGTTTATTCCTAGCGGGAGAGTACAATGAGCAGTTCTTC
CASSLFLAGEYNEQFF
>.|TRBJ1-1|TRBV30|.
TGTGCCTGCAATTTTGAGGGATCGGGCACTGAAGCTTTCTTT
CACNFEGSGTEAFF
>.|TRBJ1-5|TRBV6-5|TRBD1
TGTGCCACCCAAAAGGGACAGGGCAATCAGCCCCAGCATTTT
CATQKGQGNQPQHF
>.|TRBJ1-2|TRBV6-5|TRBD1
TGTGCCAGCAGTTCCGGGACAGTTAACTATGGCTACACCTTC
CASSSGTVNYGYTF
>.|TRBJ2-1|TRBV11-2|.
TGTGCCAGCAGCTTAATCCTTCCGAGTGAGCAGTTCTTC
CASSLILPSEQFF
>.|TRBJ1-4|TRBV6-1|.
TGTGCCAGCAGTGGTCCCCCCCAGGGCCACGAATCATTTAATGAAAAACTGTTTTTT
CASSGPPQGHESFNEKLFF
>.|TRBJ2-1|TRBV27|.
TGTGCCAGCAGTGTTAATACAGAGCAGTTCTTC
CASSVNTEQFF
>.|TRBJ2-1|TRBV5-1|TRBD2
TGCGCCAGCAGCTTGGACATTAGCGGGAGGGGCCATGAGCAGTTCTTC
CASSLDISGRGHEQFF
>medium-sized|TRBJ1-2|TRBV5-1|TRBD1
TGCGCCAGCAGCCACCGGTTTTTGACATACAGGGGCAGCGGCTACACCTTC
CASSHRFLTYRGSGYTF
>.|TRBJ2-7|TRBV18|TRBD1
TGTGCCAGCTCACCACGGGACAGGGCCACCCGCCACGAGCAGTACTTC
CASSPRDRATRHEQYF
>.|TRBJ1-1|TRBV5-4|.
TGTGCCAGCAGCTTGGGGCCGGAGGGCGATGAAGCTTTCTTT
CASSLGPEGDEAFF
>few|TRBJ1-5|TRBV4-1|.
TGCGCCAGCAGCCCCCGAGCAGTCGAGGGCAATCAGCCCCAGCATTTT
CASSPRAVEGNQPQHF
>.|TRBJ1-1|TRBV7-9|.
TGTGCCAGCAGCCCATTCCCGAGACACTCAGCCACTGAAGCTTTCTTT
CASSPFPRHSATEAFF
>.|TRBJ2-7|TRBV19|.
TGTGCCAGTAGTATACCCGCCGGGGAAGGGTCCTACGAGCAGTACTTC
CASSIPAGEGSYEQYF
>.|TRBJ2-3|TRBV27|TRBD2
TGTGCCAGCAGTTTATGGGCGGGAGGCGCAGATACGCAGTATTTT
CASSLWAGGADTQYF
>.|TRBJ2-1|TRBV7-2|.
TGTGCCAGCAGCCCCTCTGGGGGCGGGAGATATTATGAGCAGTTCTTC
CASSPSGGGRYYEQFF
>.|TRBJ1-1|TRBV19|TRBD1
TGTGCCAGTAGTATAGGACAGGGGGCTGAAGCTTTCTTT
CASSIGQGAEAFF
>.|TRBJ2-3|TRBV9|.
TGTGCCAGCAGCGTAGTTGGGCCGCCGCACGCAGATACGCAGTATTTT
CASSVVGPPHADTQYF
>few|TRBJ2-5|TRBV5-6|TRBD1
TGTGCCAGCAGCTTGGTACAGGGGGCAGAGACCCAGTACTTC
CASSLVQGAETQYF
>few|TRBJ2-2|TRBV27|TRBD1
TGTGCCAGCAGTCCTGGGACAGGGACCGGCGGGGAGCTGTTTTTT
CASSPGTGTGGELFF
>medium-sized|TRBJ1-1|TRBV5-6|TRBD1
TGTGCCAGCAGATTCACAGGGGACACTGAAGCTTTCTTT
CASRFTGDTEAFF
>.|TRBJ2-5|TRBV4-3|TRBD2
TGCGCCAGCAGCCAAGAGGGCCGTGGGAGGGTCCAAGAGACCCAGTACTTC
CASSQEGRGRVQETQYF